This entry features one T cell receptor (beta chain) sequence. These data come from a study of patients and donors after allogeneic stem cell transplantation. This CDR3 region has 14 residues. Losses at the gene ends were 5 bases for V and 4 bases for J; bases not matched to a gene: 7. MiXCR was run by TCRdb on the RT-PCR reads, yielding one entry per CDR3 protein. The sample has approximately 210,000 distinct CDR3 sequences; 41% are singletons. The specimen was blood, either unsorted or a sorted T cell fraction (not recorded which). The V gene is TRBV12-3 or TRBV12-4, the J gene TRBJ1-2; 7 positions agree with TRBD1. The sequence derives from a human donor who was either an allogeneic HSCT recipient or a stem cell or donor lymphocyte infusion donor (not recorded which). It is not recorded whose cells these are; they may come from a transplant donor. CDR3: CASSPLDRRYGYTF. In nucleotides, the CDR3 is TGTGCCAGCAGTCCACTGGACAGGCGCTATGGCTACACCTTC.